This T cell receptor beta chain was found in a study of graft-versus-host responses after intestinal transplantation. In the study overall: Transplant types were multivisceral, liver-intestinal, or isolated intestinal. Anti-thymocyte globulin served as induction for all recipients, who then took tacrolimus and steroids for 2 to 4 years. Findings of the study overall: Detection of GvH clones occurred in recipient marrow, and some had their first appearance in ileum or blood.

Assay: immunoSEQ multiplex PCR; the TCRdb copy retains only in-frame clones and omits some. The sample records 20,000 or so clones, less than 40% being singletons. Co-plating was performed using approximately 200,000 CFSE-labeled responder cells and approximately 200,000 irradiated, violet-dye-labeled stimulator cells. The sample here was alloreactive CD8+ T cells from a mixed lymphocyte reaction culture, taken before intestinal transplant. Subset indicated: CFSE-low proliferating T cells sorted from roughly 6-day pre-transplant mixed lymphocyte reaction (GvH or HvG direction). This clonotype was sampled from a human patient who received an intestinal transplant.

CDR3 nucleotide sequence: TGCGCCAGCAGCCAATCTACCCCCCGGTGGACTAGCTTCTACGAGCAGTACTTC. It encodes CASSQSTPRWTSFYEQYF. V and J are TRBV4-1 and TRBJ2-7; TRBD2 agrees at 8 bases. This CDR3 comprises 18 residues. In germline, CDR1 is MGHRA, CDR2 YSYEKL. V dropped 2 bases and J dropped 3; count of bases not matched to a gene: 15.